This TCR beta chain emerged from a study of somatic mutations in cytotoxic T cells in rheumatoid arthritis. Study information: Patient blood (under 33 ml EDTA) was taken immediately after diagnosis and before treatment.

TCRdb's table, derived via immunoSEQ multiplex PCR, lists solely in-frame clones and lacks some. The sample has tens of thousands of clones, about 80% seen once. Regarding this clone: Its antigen is currently unknown.

General observations from the study: The largest CD8+ clone made up over 20% of CD8+ cells in about an eighth of the roughly 60 patients.

CDR1 is MNHEY and CDR2 is SMNVEV in the germline V gene (reference sequence). The CDR3 spans 15 residues. The trim removed 3 bases at V and 4 bases at J, leaving 5 bases unmatched. The source of this sequence is an adult with rheumatoid arthritis. Sequencing was done on a sample of CD8+ T cells sorted from blood. J is TRBJ2-7 and V is TRBV27; TRBD2 aligns across 11 bases. CDR3 DNA: TGTGCCAGCAGTTTTAGGCTAGCGGGAGGATACGAGCAGTACTTC. Amino acid sequence: CASSFRLAGGYEQYF.